The 26 T cell receptor beta chains in this list originate from one sample, sequenced in a study of CXCR3-negative and CXCR3-positive naive CD8 T cells. The study made its TRB cDNA libraries by 5' RACE, adding UMI labels. Each CDR3 protein gets one entry in TCRdb, which reprocessed the 5' RACE reads and gives no DNA. This sample's table reports around 47,000 distinct CDR3 sequences. Sample: memory CD8+ T cells from blood. These receptors were taken from a human donor in good health. Some clones in this sample may be carry-over from other donors' samples.

V gene TRBV29-1 combines with J gene TRBJ1-1; the D gene TCRdb calls, TRBD1, cannot be checked with no DNA. The CDR3 extends over 12 amino acids. The germline gives CDR1 SQVTM, CDR2 ANQGSEA. The CDR3 reads CSVEGDRAEAFF.

The rearrangement joins TRBV27 to TRBJ2-1; TCRdb reports TRBD1, a call that lacks DNA to check it against. There are 12 residues in the CDR3. CDR1 MNHEY and CDR2 SMNVEV come from the germline V gene (reference sequence). The CDR3 reads CASSLDRFEQFF.

V and J are TRBV6-5 and TRBJ1-2; TCRdb's D gene call, TRBD1, goes unchecked for lack of DNA. The CDR3 covers 14 residues. Germline loops: CDR1 MNHEY, CDR2 SVGAGI. The CDR3 loop is CASSAGPRNYGYTF.

The genes are TRBV30 and TRBJ2-2. The germline CDR1 and CDR2 sequences are GTSNPN and SVGIG (reference sequence). The CDR3 is made up of 16 amino acids. CDR3 protein: CAARGSSGWDTGELFF.

By frequency, this clonotype registers medium-sized (0.01 to 0.1%). The chain links TRBV7-6 to TRBJ2-1. The CDR3 has 15 amino acids. The germline gives CDR1 SGHVS, CDR2 FNYEAQ. The CDR3 reads CASSGSFTDLNEQFF.

This chain joins TRBV7-9 and TRBJ1-1; with no DNA, the TCRdb D assignment of TRBD1 cannot be verified. Germline V gene lookup returns CDR1 SEHNR and CDR2 FQNEAQ (reference sequence). The CDR3 has 14 residues. CDR3 residues: CANSKDSAVTEAFF.

This chain links TRBV28 with TRBJ2-2. The CDR3 spans 14 residues. CDR1 is MDHEN, CDR2 SYDVKM, per germline. CDR3 loop: CASSFTGITGELFF.

V and J are TRBV2 and TRBJ2-1. CDR3 length equals 11 residues. Germline-derived CDR1 and CDR2 are SNHLY and FYNNEI. The CDR3 loop reads CASSDRSEQFF. Full variable domain (missing parts from reference TRBV2 and TRBJ2-1): EPEVTQTPSHQVTQMGQEVILRCVPISNHLYFYWYRQILGQKVEFLVSFYNNEISEKSEIFDDQFSVERPDGSNFTLKIRSTKLEDSAMYFCASSDRSEQFFGPGTRLTVL.

The rearrangement links TRBV5-1 to TRBJ1-1. This CDR3 comprises 14 residues. Germline V gene sequence: CDR1 SGHRS, CDR2 YFSETQ. CDR3 residues: CASSLISLNTEAFF. The whole variable domain, filled in from reference TRBV5-1 and TRBJ1-1, reads KAGVTQTPRYLIKTRGQQVTLSCSPISGHRSVSWYQQTPGQGLQFLFEYFSETQRNKGNFPGRFSGRQFSNSRSEMNVSTLELGDSALYLCASSLISLNTEAFFGQGTRLTVV.

The CDR3 sequence is CSANELTRPSYNEQFF. The chain has TRBV20-1 and TRBJ2-1; no DNA is available, so the TRBD2 call from TCRdb remains unchecked. CDR1 and CDR2 (germline): DFQATT, SNEGSKA (reference sequence). This CDR3 is built from 16 residues.

This chain uses TRBV11-2 with TRBJ2-7; TCRdb picks TRBD2, but there is no DNA to check that call. CDR1 and CDR2 from the germline V gene are SGHAT and FQNNGV. The CDR3 loop spans 16 amino acids. The CDR3 protein is CASSLGLAGVTYEQYF.

The gene calls are TRBV6-4 and TRBJ2-2. The CDR3 extends over 16 amino acids. CDR1 is MRHNA and CDR2 is SNTAGT in the germline V gene. This chain's CDR3 is CASSPGRDSNTGELFF.

This chain uses TRBV7-7 with TRBJ2-1; TCRdb's D call, TRBD2, is unchecked because there is no DNA. This CDR3 has 16 residues. Germline lookup yields CDR1 SSHAT and CDR2 FNYEAQ (reference sequence). CDR3 region: CASSLVLGLASDEQFF.

V and J are TRBV10-3 and TRBJ2-7; TCRdb proposes TRBD1, but this gene call is untestable without DNA. The CDR3 consists of 14 residues. CDR1 and CDR2 from the germline V gene are ENHRY and SYGVKD. CDR3: CATRTEQGPYEQYF.

This sequence joins TRBV29-1 and TRBJ2-1. The CDR3 totals 13 residues. Germline V gives CDR1 SQVTM, CDR2 ANQGSEA. The CDR3 reads CSVETDSYNEQFF.

The chain recombines TRBV4-3 with TRBJ1-1; as DNA is missing, the TRBD1 call by TCRdb cannot be tested. Germline V gene lookup returns CDR1 LGHNA and CDR2 YSLEER. The CDR3 runs 16 residues. The CDR3 reads CASSLTLQGLNTEAFF.

This chain uses TRBV15 with TRBJ2-7; TCRdb's D call, TRBD1, is unchecked because there is no DNA. The CDR3 has 15 residues. Germline V gives CDR1 LNHNV, CDR2 YYDKDF (reference sequence). The CDR3 here is CATSRDPTGGSEQYF. The variable domain in full, with the rest retrieved from reference TRBV15 and TRBJ2-7, is DAMVIQNPRYQVTQFGKPVTLSCSQTLNHNVMYWYQQKSSQAPKLLFHYYDKDFNNEADTPDNFQSRRPNTSFCFLDIRSPGLGDTAMYLCATSRDPTGGSEQYFGPGTRLTVT.

The chain combines TRBV4-2 with TRBJ1-2; TCRdb picks TRBD1, but there is no DNA to check that call. This CDR3 is built from 15 residues. CDR1 is LGHNA, CDR2 YNFKEQ, per germline. Here the CDR3 reads CASSQGVGAVYGYTF.

The J gene is TRBJ1-1, the V gene TRBV7-9. The CDR3 loop spans 13 amino acids. CDR1 is SEHNR, CDR2 FQNEAQ, per germline (reference sequence). CDR3 amino acids: CASSFFGNTEAFF.

The chain combines TRBV4-1 with TRBJ2-1. This CDR3 spans 13 amino acids. Germline V gene sequence: CDR1 MGHRA, CDR2 YSYEKL. CDR3 residues: CASSQVTYNEQFF.

This chain uses TRBV28 with TRBJ2-5. The CDR3 runs to 13 residues. Germline loops: CDR1 MDHEN, CDR2 SYDVKM. CDR3: CASSFLGYETQYF.

The CDR3 loop reads CASSTGLGPQHF. V is TRBV12-3 or TRBV12-4 and J is TRBJ1-5; TCRdb's D call of TRBD1 is untestable without DNA. CDR3 length: 12 residues.

The chain joins TRBV29-1 to TRBJ1-4; TCRdb's D call, TRBD1, is unchecked because there is no DNA. CDR1 is SQVTM and CDR2 is ANQGSEA in the germline V gene. The CDR3 has 13 residues. The CDR3: CSVEGTGQGGLFF.

This sequence joins TRBV29-1 and TRBJ2-1. CDR1 and CDR2 (germline): SQVTM, ANQGSEA. CDR3 length equals 12 residues. The CDR3 spells CSVEWSYNEQFF.

This sequence joins TRBV28 and TRBJ2-2; TCRdb's D gene call, TRBD2, goes unchecked for lack of DNA. Germline CDR1 reads MDHEN; CDR2 reads SYDVKM. This CDR3 contains 14 residues. The CDR3 is CASVPTSVTGELFF. The complete variable domain, with remaining parts taken from reference TRBV28 and TRBJ2-2, reads DVKVTQSSRYLVKRTGEKVFLECVQDMDHENMFWYRQDPGLGLRLIYFSYDVKMKEKGDIPEGYSVSREKKERFSLILESASTNQTSMYLCASVPTSVTGELFFGEGSRLTVL.

The rearrangement uses TRBV29-1 and TRBJ1-2; TCRdb's assignment of TRBD1 cannot be checked, as there is no DNA. This CDR3 spans 11 amino acids. Germline loops: CDR1 SQVTM, CDR2 ANQGSEA. Here the CDR3 reads CSVEEPQGSDF.